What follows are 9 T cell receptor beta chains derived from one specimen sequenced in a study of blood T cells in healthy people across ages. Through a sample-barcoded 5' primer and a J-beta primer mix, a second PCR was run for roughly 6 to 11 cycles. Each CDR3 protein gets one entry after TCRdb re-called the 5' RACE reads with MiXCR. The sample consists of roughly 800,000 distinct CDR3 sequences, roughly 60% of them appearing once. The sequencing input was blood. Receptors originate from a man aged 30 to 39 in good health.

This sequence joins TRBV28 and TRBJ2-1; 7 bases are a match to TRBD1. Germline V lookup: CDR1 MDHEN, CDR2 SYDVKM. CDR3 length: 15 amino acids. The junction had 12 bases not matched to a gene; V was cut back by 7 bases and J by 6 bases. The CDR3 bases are TGTGCCAGCACCCTTCGACAGGGTAGGTCCAATGAGCAGTTCTTC. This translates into CASTLRQGRSNEQFF.

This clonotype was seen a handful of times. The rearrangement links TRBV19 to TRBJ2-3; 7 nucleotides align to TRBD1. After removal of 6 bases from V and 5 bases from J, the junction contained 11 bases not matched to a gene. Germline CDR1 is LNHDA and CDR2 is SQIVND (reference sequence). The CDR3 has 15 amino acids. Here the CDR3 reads CASRYRGRPRDTQYF. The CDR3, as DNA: TGTGCCAGTAGATACAGGGGACGCCCCCGAGATACGCAGTATTTT.

The CDR3 protein is CAWSKGGETQYF. The CDR3 DNA reads TGTGCCTGGAGTAAAGGTGGAGAGACCCAGTACTTC. This sequence joins TRBV30 and TRBJ2-5; D ambiguous. This CDR3 has 12 residues. The V gene lost 2 bases and the J gene lost 4 bases, with 8 bases spanning the gap. The germline V gene encodes CDR1 GTSNPN and CDR2 SVGIG (reference sequence).

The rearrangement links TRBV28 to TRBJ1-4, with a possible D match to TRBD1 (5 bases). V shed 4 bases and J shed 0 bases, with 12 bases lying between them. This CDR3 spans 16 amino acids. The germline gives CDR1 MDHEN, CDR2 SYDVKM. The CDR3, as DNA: TGTGCCAGCAGTTCTAGGGACGAAGCAACTAATGAAAAACTGTTTTTT. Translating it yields CASSSRDEATNEKLFF.

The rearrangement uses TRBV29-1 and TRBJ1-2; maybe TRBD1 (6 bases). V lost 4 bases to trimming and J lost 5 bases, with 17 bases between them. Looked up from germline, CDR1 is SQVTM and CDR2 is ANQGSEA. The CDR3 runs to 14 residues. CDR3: CSVAGGPGLYGYTF. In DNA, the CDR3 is TGCAGCGTTGCTGGGGGGCCGGGTTTGTATGGCTACACCTTC.

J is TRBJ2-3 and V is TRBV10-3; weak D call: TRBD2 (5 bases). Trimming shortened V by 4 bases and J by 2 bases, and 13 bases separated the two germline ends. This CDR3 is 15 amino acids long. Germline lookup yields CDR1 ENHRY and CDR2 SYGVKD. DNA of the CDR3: TGTGCCATCAGTGGTGTAAAACGGGACACAGATACGCAGTATTTT. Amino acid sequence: CAISGVKRDTDTQYF.

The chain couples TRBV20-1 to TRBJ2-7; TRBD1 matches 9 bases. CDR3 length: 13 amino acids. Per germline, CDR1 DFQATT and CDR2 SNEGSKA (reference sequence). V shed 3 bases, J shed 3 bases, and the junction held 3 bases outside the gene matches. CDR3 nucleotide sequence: TGCAGTGCTAGCCGGGACAGGGACTACGAGCAGTACTTC. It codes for CSASRDRDYEQYF.

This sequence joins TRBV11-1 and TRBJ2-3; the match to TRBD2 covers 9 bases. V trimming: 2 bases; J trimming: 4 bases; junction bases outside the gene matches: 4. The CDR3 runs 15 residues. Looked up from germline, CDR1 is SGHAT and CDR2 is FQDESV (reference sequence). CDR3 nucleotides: TGTGCCAGCAGCTTACTAGCGGGATTTGCAGATACGCAGTATTTT. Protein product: CASSLLAGFADTQYF.

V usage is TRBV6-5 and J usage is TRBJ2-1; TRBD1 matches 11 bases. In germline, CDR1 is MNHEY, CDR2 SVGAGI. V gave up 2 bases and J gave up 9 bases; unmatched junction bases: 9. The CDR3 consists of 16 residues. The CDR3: CASSYVRTGGTGEQFF. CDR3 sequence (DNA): TGTGCCAGCAGTTACGTAAGGACAGGGGGCACAGGTGAGCAGTTCTTC.